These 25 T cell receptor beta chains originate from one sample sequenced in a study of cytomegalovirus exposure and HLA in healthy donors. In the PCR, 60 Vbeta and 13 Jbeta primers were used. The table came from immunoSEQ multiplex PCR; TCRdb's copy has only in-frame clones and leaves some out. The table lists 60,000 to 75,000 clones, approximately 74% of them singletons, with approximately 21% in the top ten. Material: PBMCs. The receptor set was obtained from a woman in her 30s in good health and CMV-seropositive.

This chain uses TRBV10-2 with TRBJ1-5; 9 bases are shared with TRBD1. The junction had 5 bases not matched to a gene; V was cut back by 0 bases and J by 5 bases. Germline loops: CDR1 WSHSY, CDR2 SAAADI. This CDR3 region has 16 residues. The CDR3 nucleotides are TGCGCCAGCAGTGAGTCGTACGGACAGGGGCATCAGCCCCAGCATTTT. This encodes CASSESYGQGHQPQHF.

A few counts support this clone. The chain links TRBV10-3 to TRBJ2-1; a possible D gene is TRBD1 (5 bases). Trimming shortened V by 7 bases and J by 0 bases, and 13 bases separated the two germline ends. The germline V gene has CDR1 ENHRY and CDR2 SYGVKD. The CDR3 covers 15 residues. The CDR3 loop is CAIKETVSSYNEQFF. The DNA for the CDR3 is TGTGCCATCAAAGAGACAGTAAGCTCCTACAATGAGCAGTTCTTC.

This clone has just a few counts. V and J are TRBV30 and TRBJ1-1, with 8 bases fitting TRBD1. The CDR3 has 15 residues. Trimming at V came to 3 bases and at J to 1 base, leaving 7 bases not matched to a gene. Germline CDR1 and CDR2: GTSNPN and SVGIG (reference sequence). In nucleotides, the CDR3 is TGTGCCTGGAGGGGACAGGTTTACGCGAACACTGAAGCTTTCTTT. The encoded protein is CAWRGQVYANTEAFF.

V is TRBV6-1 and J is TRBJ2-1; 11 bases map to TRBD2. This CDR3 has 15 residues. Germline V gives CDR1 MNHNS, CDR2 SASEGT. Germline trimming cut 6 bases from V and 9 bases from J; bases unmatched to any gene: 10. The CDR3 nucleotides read TGTGCCAGCAGGGCGCCTAGCGGGAGGCGAGCTGAGCAGTTCTTC. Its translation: CASRAPSGRRAEQFF.

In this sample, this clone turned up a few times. The DNA of the CDR3 is TGTGCCAGTAGTTTTTCCCTCGACGGGTACGAGCAGTACTTC. Residues: CASSFSLDGYEQYF. This chain links TRBV19 with TRBJ2-7, with no clear D. Germline V CDR1 and CDR2: LNHDA, SQIVND (reference sequence). V lost 5 bases and J lost 4, with 15 bases in between. This CDR3 is 14 amino acids long.

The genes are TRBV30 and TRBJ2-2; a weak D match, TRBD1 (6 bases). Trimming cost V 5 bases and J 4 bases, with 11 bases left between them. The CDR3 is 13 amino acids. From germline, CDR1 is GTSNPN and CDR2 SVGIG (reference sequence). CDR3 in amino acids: CAWARQVTGELFF. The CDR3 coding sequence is TGTGCCTGGGCAAGACAGGTCACCGGGGAGCTGTTTTTT.

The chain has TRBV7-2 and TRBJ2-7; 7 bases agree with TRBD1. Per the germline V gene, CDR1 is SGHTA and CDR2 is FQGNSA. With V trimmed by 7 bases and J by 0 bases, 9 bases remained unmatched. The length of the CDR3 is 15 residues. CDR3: CASTQDRLNSYEQYF. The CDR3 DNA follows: TGTGCCAGCACTCAGGACAGGCTAAACTCCTACGAGCAGTACTTC.

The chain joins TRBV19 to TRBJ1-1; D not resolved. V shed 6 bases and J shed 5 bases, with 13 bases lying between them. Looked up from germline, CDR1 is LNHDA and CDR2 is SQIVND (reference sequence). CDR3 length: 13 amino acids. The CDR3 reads CASRVPERTEAFF. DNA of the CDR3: TGTGCCAGTAGGGTACCCGAGAGAACTGAAGCTTTCTTT. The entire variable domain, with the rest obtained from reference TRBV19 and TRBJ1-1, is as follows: DGGITQSPKYLFRKEGQNVTLSCEQNLNHDAMYWYRQDPGQGLRLIYYSQIVNDFQKGDIAEGYSVSREKKESFPLTVTSAQKNPTAFYLCASRVPERTEAFFGQGTRLTVV.

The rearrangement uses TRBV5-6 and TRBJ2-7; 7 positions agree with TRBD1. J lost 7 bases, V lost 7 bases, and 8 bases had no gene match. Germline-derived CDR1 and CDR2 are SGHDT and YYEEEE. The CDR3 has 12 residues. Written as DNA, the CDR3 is TGTGCCAGCGGTGAGGGGGCGTATGAGCAGTACTTC. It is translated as CASGEGAYEQYF.

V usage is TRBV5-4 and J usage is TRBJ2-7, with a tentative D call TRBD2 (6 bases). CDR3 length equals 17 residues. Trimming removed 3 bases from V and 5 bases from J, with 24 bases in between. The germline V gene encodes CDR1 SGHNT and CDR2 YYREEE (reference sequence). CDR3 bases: TGTGCCAGCAGCTCACCTCGGCCGGGAGCCGTTGATAACGAGCAGTACTTC. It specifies CASSSPRPGAVDNEQYF.

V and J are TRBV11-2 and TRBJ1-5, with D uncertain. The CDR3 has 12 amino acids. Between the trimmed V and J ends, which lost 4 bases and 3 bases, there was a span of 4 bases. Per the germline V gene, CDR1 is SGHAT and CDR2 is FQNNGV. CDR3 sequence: CASSSLNQPQHF. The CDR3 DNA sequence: TGTGCCAGCAGCTCCCTCAATCAGCCCCAGCATTTT.

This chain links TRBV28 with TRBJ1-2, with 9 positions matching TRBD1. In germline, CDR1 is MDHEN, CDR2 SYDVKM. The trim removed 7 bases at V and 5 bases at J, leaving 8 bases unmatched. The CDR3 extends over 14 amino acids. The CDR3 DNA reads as TGTGCCAGCACCCTGGGACAGGGTCAATATGGCTACACCTTC. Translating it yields CASTLGQGQYGYTF.

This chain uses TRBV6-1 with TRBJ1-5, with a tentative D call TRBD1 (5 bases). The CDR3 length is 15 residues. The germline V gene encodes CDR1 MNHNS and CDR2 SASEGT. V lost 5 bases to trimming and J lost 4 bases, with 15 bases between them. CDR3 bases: TGTGCCAGCAGTTTTTCTGAGACAGAAAATCAGCCCCAGCATTTT. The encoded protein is CASSFSETENQPQHF.

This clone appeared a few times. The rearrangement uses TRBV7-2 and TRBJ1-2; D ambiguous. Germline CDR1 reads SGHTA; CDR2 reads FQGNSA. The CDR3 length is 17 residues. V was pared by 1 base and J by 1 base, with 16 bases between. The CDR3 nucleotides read TGTGCCAGCAGCTTAGGGAGAGAGTTTCTTAGTAACTATGGCTACACCTTC. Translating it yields CASSLGREFLSNYGYTF.

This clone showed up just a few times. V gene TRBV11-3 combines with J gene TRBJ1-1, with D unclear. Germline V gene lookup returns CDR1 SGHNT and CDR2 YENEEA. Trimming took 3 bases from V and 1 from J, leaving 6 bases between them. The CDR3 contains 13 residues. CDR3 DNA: TGTGCCAGCAGCTTTGGAGGGAACACTGAAGCTTTCTTT. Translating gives CASSFGGNTEAFF.

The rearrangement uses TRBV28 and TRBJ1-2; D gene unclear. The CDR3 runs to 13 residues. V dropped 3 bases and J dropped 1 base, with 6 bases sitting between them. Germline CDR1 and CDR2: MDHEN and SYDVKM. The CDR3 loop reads CASSFPGNYGYTF. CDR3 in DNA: TGTGCCAGCAGTTTTCCGGGTAACTATGGCTACACCTTC.

CDR3 DNA: TGTGCCAGCAGCGTAGGAGGGTTGGGGACCGGGGAGCTGTTTTTT. Its translation: CASSVGGLGTGELFF. This sequence joins TRBV9 and TRBJ2-2, with a tentative D call TRBD2 (5 bases). The CDR3 spans 15 residues. V was trimmed by 0 bases and J by 5 bases, leaving 11 bases between them. Per the germline V gene, CDR1 is SGDLS and CDR2 is YYNGEE.

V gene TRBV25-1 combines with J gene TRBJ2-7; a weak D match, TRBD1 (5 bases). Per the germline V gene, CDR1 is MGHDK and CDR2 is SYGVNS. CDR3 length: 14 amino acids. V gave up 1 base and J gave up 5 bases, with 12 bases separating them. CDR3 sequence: CASSESVGVHEQYF. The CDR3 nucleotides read TGTGCCAGCAGTGAATCGGTAGGGGTACACGAGCAGTACTTC.

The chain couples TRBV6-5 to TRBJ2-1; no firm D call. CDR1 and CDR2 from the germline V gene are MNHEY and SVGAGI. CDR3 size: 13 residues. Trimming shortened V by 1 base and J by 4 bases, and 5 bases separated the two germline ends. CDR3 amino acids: CASSYLHYNEQFF. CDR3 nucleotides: TGTGCCAGCAGTTACTTACATTACAATGAGCAGTTCTTC.

The CDR3 DNA reads TGCGCCAGCAGCCAAGATCCAGGAGAAGCAGGGGACCACGAGCAGTACTTC. Its protein product is CASSQDPGEAGDHEQYF. This rearrangement joins TRBV4-1 to TRBJ2-7; tentatively, D is TRBD1 (6 bases). The V gene's germline CDR1 is MGHRA and CDR2 YSYEKL. Trimming removed 0 bases at V and 5 bases at J, with 20 bases between. The CDR3 covers 17 residues.

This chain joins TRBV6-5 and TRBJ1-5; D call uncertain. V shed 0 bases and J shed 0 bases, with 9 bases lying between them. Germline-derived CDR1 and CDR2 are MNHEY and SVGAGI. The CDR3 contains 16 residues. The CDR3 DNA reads TGTGCCAGCAGTTACTCGTTCGGGGATAGCAATCAGCCCCAGCATTTT. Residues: CASSYSFGDSNQPQHF.

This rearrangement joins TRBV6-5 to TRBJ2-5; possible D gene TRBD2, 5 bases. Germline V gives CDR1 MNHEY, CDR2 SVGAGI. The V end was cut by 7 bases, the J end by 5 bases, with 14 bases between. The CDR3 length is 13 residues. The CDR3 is CASMVSGSETQYF. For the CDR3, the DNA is TGTGCCAGCATGGTGTCGGGATCGGAGACCCAGTACTTC.

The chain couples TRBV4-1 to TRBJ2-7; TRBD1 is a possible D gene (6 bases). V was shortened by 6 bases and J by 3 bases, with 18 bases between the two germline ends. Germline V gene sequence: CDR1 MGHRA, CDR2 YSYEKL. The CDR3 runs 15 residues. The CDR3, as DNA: TGCGCCAGCAGTCAAACAGGGTCGTCCCTCTACGAGCAGTACTTC. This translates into CASSQTGSSLYEQYF.

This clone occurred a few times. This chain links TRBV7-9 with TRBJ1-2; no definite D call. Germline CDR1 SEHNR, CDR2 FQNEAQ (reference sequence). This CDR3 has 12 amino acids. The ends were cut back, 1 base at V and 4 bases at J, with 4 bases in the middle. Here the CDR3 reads CASSLDIYGYTF. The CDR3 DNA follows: TGTGCCAGCAGCTTAGACATCTATGGCTACACCTTC.

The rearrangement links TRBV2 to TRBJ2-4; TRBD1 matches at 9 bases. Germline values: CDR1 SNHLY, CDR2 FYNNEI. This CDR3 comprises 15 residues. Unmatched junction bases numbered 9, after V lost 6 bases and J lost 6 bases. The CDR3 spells CASSSSGTGLNIQYF. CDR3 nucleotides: TGTGCCAGCAGCTCAAGTGGGACAGGGCTAAACATTCAGTACTTC.